These 27 T cell receptor beta chains were sequenced from one sample in a study of blood T cell repertoires in COVID-19. Some clones are missing from TCRdb's copy, which holds only in-frame ones; the method was immunoSEQ multiplex PCR. The sample consists of 150,000 to 200,000 clones, around nine tenths of them appearing once. The sequenced sample consisted of peripheral blood. The source is a woman between 70 and 85 years old with COVID-19, enrolled during active disease.

The rearrangement uses TRBV4-2 and TRBJ2-7; D unclear. Germline assignment: CDR1 LGHNA and CDR2 YNFKEQ. The CDR3 is made up of 15 amino acids. Trimming pared 0 bases from V and 0 bases from J, leaving 9 bases between. This CDR3 is CASSQETQNSYEQYF. CDR3 DNA sequence: TGTGCCAGCAGCCAAGAGACACAGAACTCCTACGAGCAGTACTTC.

The V and J genes are TRBV14 and TRBJ2-7; maybe TRBD1 (5 bases). Germline V lookup: CDR1 SGHDN, CDR2 FVKESK. CDR3 length: 13 amino acids. V was shortened by 4 bases and J by 3 bases, with 10 bases between the two germline ends. For the CDR3, the DNA is TGTGCCAGCAGCCCACAGGACCTCTACGAGCAGTACTTC. This translates into CASSPQDLYEQYF.

This chain links TRBV28 with TRBJ1-5; 7 positions match TRBD1. The ends lost 5 bases at V and 0 bases at J; junction bases unmatched: 4. Germline V gene sequence: CDR1 MDHEN, CDR2 SYDVKM. The CDR3 covers 15 residues. The CDR3 region is CASSRQGYSNQPQHF. The CDR3 DNA is TGTGCCAGCAGTCGACAGGGATATAGCAATCAGCCCCAGCATTTT. Using reference TRBV28 and TRBJ1-5 for the parts outside the CDR3, the full variable domain is DVKVTQSSRYLVKRTGEKVFLECVQDMDHENMFWYRQDPGLGLRLIYFSYDVKMKEKGDIPEGYSVSREKKERFSLILESASTNQTSMYLCASSRQGYSNQPQHFGDGTRLSIL.

The V gene is TRBV28, the J gene TRBJ2-1; 8 nucleotides match TRBD2. Germline CDR1 is MDHEN and CDR2 is SYDVKM. With V trimmed by 5 bases and J by 1 base, 4 bases remained unmatched. CDR3 length equals 15 residues. The CDR3 coding sequence is TGTGCCAGCAGTCCGATAGCGGGATCCTACAATGAGCAGTTCTTC. Translation gives CASSPIAGSYNEQFF. The variable domain in full, with the rest retrieved from reference TRBV28 and TRBJ2-1, is DVKVTQSSRYLVKRTGEKVFLECVQDMDHENMFWYRQDPGLGLRLIYFSYDVKMKEKGDIPEGYSVSREKKERFSLILESASTNQTSMYLCASSPIAGSYNEQFFGPGTRLTVL.

This clone was seen a single time. Written as DNA, the CDR3 is TGTGCCAGCAGTGTGGAGGGAATTGGAAACACCATATATTTT. This translates into CASSVEGIGNTIYF. The chain joins TRBV2 to TRBJ1-3; D call uncertain. Trimming removed 4 bases from V and 3 bases from J, with 10 bases in between. Germline CDR1 and CDR2: SNHLY and FYNNEI. CDR3 length: 14 amino acids. Together with reference TRBV2 and TRBJ1-3, the CDR3 gives the full variable domain: EPEVTQTPSHQVTQMGQEVILRCVPISNHLYFYWYRQILGQKVEFLVSFYNNEISEKSEIFDDQFSVERPDGSNFTLKIRSTKLEDSAMYFCASSVEGIGNTIYFGEGSWLTVV.

This chain connects TRBV24-1 to TRBJ2-3; D is unclear. Deletions cut 5 bases from V and 5 bases from J, with 13 bases between. The CDR3 runs to 14 residues. Germline V CDR1 and CDR2: KGHDR, SFDVKD. CDR3 nucleotides: TGTGCCACCAGTGGCGCGATCGTTAGAGATACGCAGTATTTT. Translation: CATSGAIVRDTQYF.

The V gene is TRBV3-1 (or the pseudogene TRBV3-2), the J gene TRBJ2-1; D ambiguous. CDR1 and CDR2 from the germline V gene are LGHDT and YNNKEL (reference sequence). V lost 0 bases and J 3 bases, leaving 9 bases between the germline ends. The CDR3 runs to 15 residues. CDR3 in DNA: TGTGCCAGCAGCCAAGATCTTGGAGACTACAATGAGCAGTTCTTC. Encoded protein: CASSQDLGDYNEQFF.

This chain connects TRBV27 to TRBJ2-1; 11 bases fit TRBD2. CDR3 length: 14 residues. V shed 6 bases, J shed 8 bases, and the junction held 6 bases outside the gene matches. Germline V gives CDR1 MNHEY, CDR2 SMNVEV (reference sequence). CDR3 residues: CASRTGLAAHEQFF. The CDR3 DNA reads TGTGCCAGCAGAACGGGACTAGCGGCGCATGAGCAGTTCTTC.

This clone appeared once. This chain links TRBV29-1 with TRBJ2-7; possible D gene TRBD1, 5 bases. The V end lost 7 bases, the J end lost 1 base, and 20 bases lay between the germline ends. The CDR3 contains 15 residues. In germline, CDR1 is SQVTM, CDR2 ANQGSEA. The CDR3 region is CSAQSWQGTSYEQYF. The CDR3 nucleotides read TGCAGCGCTCAAAGTTGGCAGGGTACTTCCTACGAGCAGTACTTC.

The chain combines TRBV9 with TRBJ1-5; tentative D call: TRBD1 (5 bases). The germline V gene has CDR1 SGDLS and CDR2 YYNGEE. V was pared by 0 bases and J by 5 bases, with 12 bases between. The CDR3 has 15 amino acids. CDR3 nucleotide sequence: TGTGCCAGCAGCGTAGACGGGGGAAGGGATCAGCCCCAGCATTTT. The encoded protein is CASSVDGGRDQPQHF.

This chain links TRBV7-3 with TRBJ2-7; D remains unclear. This CDR3 region has 13 residues. Trimming took 3 bases from V and 0 from J, leaving 6 bases between them. Per the germline V gene, CDR1 is SGHTA and CDR2 is FQGTGA. CDR3 amino acids: CASSLRVSYEQYF. CDR3 DNA: TGTGCCAGCAGCTTGAGAGTCTCCTACGAGCAGTACTTC. Drawing the rest from reference TRBV7-3 and TRBJ2-7, the complete variable domain is GAGVSQTPSNKVTEKGKYVELRCDPISGHTALYWYRQSLGQGPEFLIYFQGTGAADDSGLPNDRFFAVRPEGSVSTLKIQRTERGDSAVYLCASSLRVSYEQYFGPGTRLTVT.

The chain couples TRBV7-8 to TRBJ1-2, with a possible D match to TRBD1 (5 bases). V was trimmed by 8 bases and J by 2 bases, leaving 12 bases between them. The germline V gene encodes CDR1 SGHVS and CDR2 FQNEAQ. The CDR3 is made up of 13 amino acids. The CDR3 DNA reads TGTGCCAGCGCGGCAGGGCCCAACTATGGCTACACCTTC. It translates to CASAAGPNYGYTF.

The V and J genes are TRBV10-1 and TRBJ2-7; D might be TRBD1 (6 bases). Germline CDR1 WNHNN, CDR2 SYGVQD (reference sequence). V was cut by 7 bases and J by 0 bases, with 10 bases left in between. There are 13 residues in the CDR3. As DNA, the CDR3 is TGCGCCAGCACCTCGGGACACTCCTACGAGCAGTACTTC. Residues: CASTSGHSYEQYF.

This chain joins TRBV29-1 and TRBJ1-2; D possibly corresponds to TRBD1 (6 bases). Germline V gives CDR1 SQVTM, CDR2 ANQGSEA. V lost 7 bases and J lost 2, with 8 bases in between. The CDR3 is 11 amino acids. The CDR3 loop reads CSATGNYGYTF. The CDR3 DNA is TGCAGCGCAACAGGGAACTATGGCTACACCTTC.

This chain connects TRBV3-1 (or the pseudogene TRBV3-2) to TRBJ1-2; D is possibly TRBD1 (6 bases). Germline values: CDR1 LGHDT, CDR2 YNNKEL (reference sequence). Trimming took 1 base from V and 7 from J, leaving 16 bases between them. The length of the CDR3 is 15 residues. CDR3 amino acids: CASSQARRTVGGYTF. CDR3 coding DNA: TGTGCCAGCAGCCAAGCCAGAAGGACAGTGGGTGGCTACACCTTC.

This clone was recorded once. The chain uses TRBV11-2 and TRBJ1-1; maybe TRBD1 (6 bases). The CDR3 spans 14 residues. Between the trimmed V and J ends, which lost 10 bases and 0 bases, there was a span of 15 bases. Germline V gives CDR1 SGHAT, CDR2 FQNNGV. CDR3 coding DNA: TGTGCCATCTCCCCGGGACAACTGAACACTGAAGCTTTCTTT. It codes for CAISPGQLNTEAFF.

This clone was counted a few times. The genes are TRBV5-6 and TRBJ2-5, with 11 bases fitting TRBD2. CDR1 is SGHDT, CDR2 YYEEEE, per germline. V gave up 1 base and J gave up 2 bases; unmatched junction bases: 1. This CDR3 has 15 residues. CDR3 in amino acids: CASSLLAGGQETQYF. CDR3 DNA sequence: TGTGCCAGCAGCTTGTTAGCGGGAGGGCAAGAGACCCAGTACTTC.

V gene TRBV10-3 combines with J gene TRBJ2-7; a weak D match, TRBD1 (5 bases). CDR1 and CDR2 from the germline V gene are ENHRY and SYGVKD. This CDR3 contains 13 residues. Trimming cost V 4 bases and J 1 base, with 8 bases left between them. The CDR3 DNA is TGTGCCATCAGTGTGGGGCCTTCCTACGAGCAGTACTTC. Its translation: CAISVGPSYEQYF.

CDR3 sequence (DNA): TGTGCCTGCCTTACCAGTCAGGGGAGGGGGCAGTACTTC. The encoded protein is CACLTSQGRGQYF. The rearrangement joins TRBV30 to TRBJ2-7, with D perhaps TRBD2 (7 bases). The V gene lost 6 bases and the J gene lost 9 bases, with 21 bases spanning the gap. CDR1 and CDR2 (germline): GTSNPN, SVGIG (reference sequence). The CDR3 consists of 13 residues. The complete variable domain, with remaining parts taken from reference TRBV30 and TRBJ2-7, reads SQTIHQWPATLVQPVGSPLSLECTVEGTSNPNLYWYRQAAGRGLQLLFYSVGIGQISSEVPQNLSASRPQDRQFILSSKKLLLSDSGFYLCACLTSQGRGQYFGPGTRLTVT.

A few counts support this clone. The CDR3 nucleotides are TGTGCCAGTAGTACTCCCCGACAGGCGAGCTCCTATAATTCACCCCTCCACTTT. Amino acids: CASSTPRQASSYNSPLHF. The chain recombines TRBV19 with TRBJ1-6, with D perhaps TRBD1 (6 bases). Looked up from germline, CDR1 is LNHDA and CDR2 is SQIVND (reference sequence). The CDR3 has 18 amino acids. Trimming took off 4 bases at V and 0 bases at J, with 16 bases between the two ends.

This clone appeared a single time. The CDR3 protein is CASSERLAGNLEQYF. The CDR3 region has the DNA TGTGCCAGCAGTGAAAGATTAGCGGGAAACCTAGAGCAGTACTTC. The chain couples TRBV25-1 to TRBJ2-7, with 8 bases identical to TRBD2. This CDR3 spans 15 amino acids. Per the germline V gene, CDR1 is MGHDK and CDR2 is SYGVNS. Trimming took 2 bases from V and 7 from J; bases not matched to a gene: 10.

The chain joins TRBV9 to TRBJ2-7, with D perhaps TRBD1 (6 bases). Per the germline V gene, CDR1 is SGDLS and CDR2 is YYNGEE. Trimming cost V 0 bases and J 2 bases, with 15 bases left between them. This CDR3 contains 16 residues. The CDR3 bases are TGTGCCAGCAGCGTAGCCCTTGGCGGACAGCCCTACGAGCAGTACTTC. Translated: CASSVALGGQPYEQYF.

The chain uses TRBV5-1 and TRBJ1-2, with unresolved D. Germline CDR1 SGHRS, CDR2 YFSETQ. Trimming pared 3 bases from V and 4 bases from J, leaving 7 bases between. The CDR3 is made up of 12 amino acids. CDR3 coding DNA: TGCGCCAGCAGCTCCGGAGCCTATGGCTACACCTTC. The encoded protein is CASSSGAYGYTF.

This chain uses TRBV5-1 with TRBJ2-1; tentatively, D is TRBD1 (6 bases). Trimming took 5 bases from V and 10 from J, leaving 16 bases between them. CDR1 is SGHRS and CDR2 is YFSETQ in the germline V gene. This CDR3 region has 13 residues. CDR3 in DNA: TGCGCCAGCAGTTATTCAACAGGGTTCGAGCAGTTCTTC. Translated: CASSYSTGFEQFF.

This sequence joins TRBV19 and TRBJ1-2, with D possibly TRBD1 on 5 matching bases. This CDR3 comprises 15 residues. Trimming pared 7 bases from V and 3 bases from J, leaving 18 bases between. In germline, CDR1 is LNHDA, CDR2 SQIVND (reference sequence). In DNA form, the CDR3 reads TGTGCCAGTAAGAACTCGGGGGGGGTCGACTATGGCTACACCTTC. It encodes CASKNSGGVDYGYTF.

The chain has TRBV2 and TRBJ2-7, with TRBD2 identical over 12 bases. The V gene's germline CDR1 is SNHLY and CDR2 FYNNEI. Losses at the gene ends were 6 bases for V and 3 bases for J; bases not matched to a gene: 6. The CDR3 length is 15 residues. CDR3 in amino acids: CASRASGRADYEQYF. The CDR3 bases are TGTGCCAGCAGGGCTAGCGGGAGGGCCGACTACGAGCAGTACTTC.

The chain recombines TRBV3-1 (or the pseudogene TRBV3-2) with TRBJ1-3; tentative D call: TRBD1 (5 bases). The V gene lost 1 base and the J gene lost 4 bases, with 11 bases spanning the gap. The CDR3 totals 15 residues. Germline loops: CDR1 LGHDT, CDR2 YNNKEL (reference sequence). Here the CDR3 reads CASSQGGRVGNTIYF. CDR3 nucleotide sequence: TGTGCCAGCAGCCAAGGAGGCAGGGTCGGAAACACCATATATTTT.